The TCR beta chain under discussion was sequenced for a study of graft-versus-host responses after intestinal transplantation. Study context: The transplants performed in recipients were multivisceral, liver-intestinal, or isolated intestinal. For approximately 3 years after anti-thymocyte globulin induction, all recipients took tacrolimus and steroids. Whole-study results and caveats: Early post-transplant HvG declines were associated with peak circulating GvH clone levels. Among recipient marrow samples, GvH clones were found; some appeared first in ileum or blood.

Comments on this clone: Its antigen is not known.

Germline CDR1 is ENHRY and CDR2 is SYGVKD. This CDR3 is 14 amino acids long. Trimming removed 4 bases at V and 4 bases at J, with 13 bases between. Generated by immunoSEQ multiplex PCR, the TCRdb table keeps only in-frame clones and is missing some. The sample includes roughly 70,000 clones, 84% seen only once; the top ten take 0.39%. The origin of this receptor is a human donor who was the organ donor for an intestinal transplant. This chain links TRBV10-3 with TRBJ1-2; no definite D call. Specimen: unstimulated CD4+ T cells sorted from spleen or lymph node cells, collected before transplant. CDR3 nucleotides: TGTGCCATCAGTGGTAGCGAAGATGCCTATGGCTACACCTTC. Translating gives CAISGSEDAYGYTF.